This is a list of T cell receptor beta chains from one sample in a study of T cell responses to AZD1222 COVID-19 vaccine. The repertoire was sequenced with immunoSEQ multiplex PCR; TCRdb's copy has only in-frame clones and lacks some. The sample has about 140,000 clones; around 93% are singletons. Sequenced here: peripheral blood, sampled 28 days after the second AZD1222 dose. The receptors were sampled from an adult who received the AZD1222 COVID-19 vaccine. The CDR3 runs from the conserved cysteine through the conserved F or W. D genes are given only for firm matches. The size field is filled for only some rows; it gives once, few, many or a size class.

TRBV28,-,-,14,TRBJ2-4,TGTGCCAGCAGGACCGAAGCAGACAGAGACATTCAGTACTTC,CASRTEADRDIQYF
TRBV30,-,-,11,TRBJ1-2,TGTGCCTGGAGGGGGAACTATGGCTACACCTTC,CAWRGNYGYTF
TRBV15,-,-,13,TRBJ2-1,TGTGCCACCAGCGTGAGTCTAGCCAATGAGCAGTTCTTC,CATSVSLANEQFF
TRBV7-9,-,-,12,TRBJ1-2,TGTGCCAGCAGCTTATCCAATTATGGCTACACCTTC,CASSLSNYGYTF
TRBV19,TRBD1,once,16,TRBJ1-5,TGTGCCAGTAGTCCCGGGGGACAGGGAAGGTATCAGCCCCAGCATTTT,CASSPGGQGRYQPQHF
TRBV6-1,TRBD2,-,15,TRBJ2-3,TGTGCCAGCAGTGAAGCGGCTAGCGGGATAGGCACGCAGTATTTT,CASSEAASGIGTQYF
TRBV6-5,-,-,12,TRBJ1-4,TGTGCCAGCAGAGACATGAATGAAAAACTGTTTTTT,CASRDMNEKLFF
TRBV19,-,-,15,TRBJ2-7,TGTGCCAGTAGCCTGCGTACAGGGTCCCTCCTCGAGCAGTACTTC,CASSLRTGSLLEQYF
TRBV2,-,-,13,TRBJ1-2,TGTGCCAGATACAGGGCGGACGGCTATGGCTACACCTTC,CARYRADGYGYTF
TRBV6-5,TRBD1,-,15,TRBJ2-1,TGTGCCAGCAGTTACTCCAGGGACAGGGACAATGAGCAGTTCTTC,CASSYSRDRDNEQFF
TRBV6-4,-,-,14,TRBJ2-2,TGTGCCAGCAGTATACTACTGGGGGCCGGGGAGCTGTTTTTT,CASSILLGAGELFF
TRBV9,-,-,15,TRBJ1-2,TGTGCCAGCAGCGTAAACTCCGGGACTCAGTATGGCTACACCTTC,CASSVNSGTQYGYTF
TRBV27,-,-,16,TRBJ1-6,TGTGCCAGCAGTTTGATAGCATCACAAATTAATTCACCCCTCCACTTT,CASSLIASQINSPLHF
TRBV29-1,TRBD2,-,14,TRBJ2-3,TGCAGCGTGTGGAGCGGGAGTGGCACAGATACGCAGTATTTT,CSVWSGSGTDTQYF